This entry is about one T cell receptor (beta chain). The antigen is undetermined. Gene names denote mouse genes. From the germline J gene comes the end of the CDR3, since the read stops 4 residues before it. This sample also contains other DNA sequences that code for the same CDR3. These data belong to a study of CD8+ T cells in alopecia areata. At the level of the study: Grafting placed skin from approximately 6-12-month-old C3H/HeJ donors with spontaneous alopecia onto roughly 6-11-week-old female C3H/HeJ mice. Study outcomes and limitations: With patients, TCR sharing proved less clear than in mice, a difference possibly related to HLA. Lesional scalp, notably in alopecia totalis/universalis, had clonality above that of normal scalp.

Germline V CDR1 and CDR2: NNHNN, SYGAGS (reference sequence). The V segment lost 0 bases and the J segment 4 bases; nucleotides outside the gene matches: 0. CDR3 size: 14 residues. Sorting of pooled cutaneous lymph node cells used CD4, CD8alpha, NKG2D, NKG2ACE and other markers. Extracted RNA was reverse transcribed into cDNA, the sequencing template. Sequenced by immunoSEQ multiplex PCR; TCRdb stores in-frame clones only, minus some. The sample lists about 300,000 clones, none appearing once, the ten largest making up around 1.2%. The chain carries TRBV13-2 and TRBJ2-2; 7 bases line up with TRBD1. This TCR was recovered from a C3H/HeJ mouse with alopecia areata. The strain's MHC haplotype is H2-k. Sequencing input: CD4+ T cells sorted from a lymph node. CDR3 DNA (partial): TGTGCCAGCGGTGATGCAGGGGGCACCGGG. It yields the protein CASGDAGGTG. The entire CDR3 sequence reads CASGDAGGTGQLYF.